This TCR beta chain was sequenced in a study of vaccination effects on CD4 cells after COVID-19 (dated by TCRdb to between 2021 and 2024). General notes on the study: Each participant received two doses of an mRNA SARS-CoV-2 vaccine, either BNT162b2 or mRNA-1273. The study compared SARS-CoV-2 spike-specific CD4+ TCR repertoires before and after mRNA vaccination in COVID-19 convalescent patients and infection-naive vaccine recipients. The full study included fewer than eleven COVID-19 convalescent patients and several SARS-CoV-2-naive healthy vaccine recipients. In the study, cultures from other donors were sequenced using the Oncomine TCR Beta short-read assay on an Illumina iSeq 100. General conclusions and limits of the study: At late post-vaccination timepoints, both infection-induced and vaccine-induced clones showed marked clonal contraction, consistent with waning T cell responses. Limitations of the study were the small number of convalescent patients and the absence of early post-infection timepoints. Among healthy vaccine recipients, nearly all vaccine-induced clones were SARS-CoV-2 mono-reactive, and only 1 of 255 was cross-reactive with common cold coronaviruses.

From its cysteine to its phenylalanine, the CDR3 spans 16 amino acids. Only CDR3 DNA remains: 48 bases, in frame from the first base. As encoded in the germline V gene, CDR1 is SGHVS while CDR2 is FNYEAQ. Ends trimmed: V by 2 bases, J by 7 bases; bases unmatched to a gene: 11. On this clone: This receptor's antigen is unknown. Base qualities were left out, and no much larger clone turns up one base away.

The library was obtained by the immunoSEQ multiplex PCR assay. DNA from the CD4+ T cells that had been cultured and isolated underwent TCR beta CDR3 sequencing. The authors' pipeline ran thus. Non-productive TCR sequences were removed, reads were trimmed to the CDR3 region, and CDR3s of at least 7 amino acids were retained. The MANAFEST web app was used to pick out antigen-specific clonotypes by comparing their expansion in peptide wells with that in reference cultures. Positive clones required FDR<0.05 expansion versus reference and all other wells, odds ratio above 5, and frequency above 0.1% in two replicate wells. A clonotype was defined as cross-reactive if the clonotype was significantly expanded both in SARS-CoV-2 spike wells and in at least one common cold coronavirus spike condition. Using the stringdist R package, CDR3 similarity was measured by Levenshtein distance, and unrooted trees were constructed with ape in R 3.6.1. The source is immuneACCESS, and TCRdb retained only in-frame sequences with V and J called. Part of the clones is not carried over; for the studies checked, unresolved V genes explain less than half of this, and the remainder is unexplained. V and J calls and clone size are copied from that table; D and trimming were computed from the DNA. The sample contains about 22,000 clones, about 73% of them found a single time. The ten most abundant clones make up roughly 12% of the sample.

In the ViraFEST assay, PBMC were stimulated with viral peptide pools, and antigen-specific CD4+ T cell clonotypes were then identified by expansion using TCR sequencing. After 10 days of culture, CD4+ T cells were isolated with the EasySep CD4+ T cell isolation kit. None of the healthy vaccine recipients had a prior SARS-CoV-2 infection, which was confirmed by nucleocapsid antibody tests that came back negative both before and after vaccination. About 2.2 million PBMC per well were cultured in IMDM with about 5% human AB serum, around 9.1 IU/ml IL-2 and gentamicin, plus 10 ug/ml peptides. On days 3 and 7, half of the culture medium was replaced with fresh IL-2-containing medium. Unless noted otherwise, every peptide stimulation condition was grown in triplicate wells. Using Ficoll-Paque Plus gradient centrifugation, PBMC were separated from whole blood and then either used fresh or cryopreserved at -140C. The overlapping peptide pools covered the spike proteins of SARS-CoV-2 and of the common cold coronaviruses HCoV-NL63, HCoV-OC43 and HCoV-229E. Genomic DNA was extracted from cultured CD4+ T cells with the QIAamp micro DNA kit.

The receptor was derived from a human donor who received a COVID-19 vaccine. The sequences come from CD4+ T cells from PBMCs cultured with HCoV-229E spike peptides, collected before COVID-19 vaccination. The meaning of the sample's cell subset or site label: HCoV-229E spike overlapping peptide pool stimulation. This receptor chain uses TRBV7-6 and TRBJ1-2, with 9 bases in between that match TRBD1. The DNA is as follows: TGTGCCAGCAGCTTAACCTATCGGACAGGGGTCGGTGGCTACACCTTC. Its translation is CASSLTYRTGVGGYTF.